A selection of T cell receptor beta chains follows, all from one sample in a study of post-analysis software for immune sequencing data. MiXCR, run by TCRdb on the PCR reads, gives a single entry per CDR3 protein. This sample has hundreds of thousands of distinct CDR3 sequences, with over 45% found just once. The sequencing input was blood. These receptors all stem from a girl aged 2 to 9 with multiple sclerosis. CDR3s include the opening cysteine and the closing phenylalanine or tryptophan. Each record gives: D gene, clone size, V gene, J gene, CDR3 DNA, CDR3 protein. D genes are given only for firm matches. Not all rows give a size; the values are once, few, many and, for expanded clones, a class.

d_gene: .
abundance: .
v_gene: TRBV2
j_gene: TRBJ1-2
CDR3nt: TGTGCCAGTGGCGCGGGGGCTTTTGGGGTCTATGGCTACACCTTC
CDR3aa: CASGAGAFGVYGYTF

d_gene: .
abundance: .
v_gene: TRBV5-1
j_gene: TRBJ2-1
CDR3nt: TGCGCCAGCAGCGTTAACCGGGAGATCTACAATGAGCAGTTCTTC
CDR3aa: CASSVNREIYNEQFF

d_gene: .
abundance: few
v_gene: TRBV11-2
j_gene: TRBJ1-1
CDR3nt: TGTGCCAGCAGCTTAGTGGGCGGATCCATGAACACTGAAGCTTTCTTT
CDR3aa: CASSLVGGSMNTEAFF

d_gene: TRBD2
abundance: few
v_gene: TRBV29-1
j_gene: TRBJ2-1
CDR3nt: TGCAGCGTCCGAAGGGCCGGGGAGGGTGAGCAGTTCTTC
CDR3aa: CSVRRAGEGEQFF

d_gene: .
abundance: .
v_gene: TRBV27
j_gene: TRBJ2-1
CDR3nt: TGTGCCAGCAGTTTAACCCCCTTCAATGAGCAGTTCTTC
CDR3aa: CASSLTPFNEQFF

d_gene: TRBD2
abundance: few
v_gene: TRBV27
j_gene: TRBJ2-7
CDR3nt: TGTGCCAGCAGCCAAGGGACTAGCGGGACCTACGAGCAGTACTTC
CDR3aa: CASSQGTSGTYEQYF

d_gene: .
abundance: .
v_gene: TRBV24-1
j_gene: TRBJ2-1
CDR3nt: TGTGCCACCAGTGATCCGGTAGCAGGGTGGAGGCAGTTCTTC
CDR3aa: CATSDPVAGWRQFF

d_gene: .
abundance: few
v_gene: TRBV7-7
j_gene: TRBJ2-1
CDR3nt: TGTGCTAGCAGCGACCGGCGTAGCTCCTACAATGAGCAGTTCTTC
CDR3aa: CASSDRRSSYNEQFF

d_gene: .
abundance: .
v_gene: TRBV13
j_gene: TRBJ2-3
CDR3nt: TGTGCCAGCAGCCCCTGGAGCGGGCGCAACACAGATACGCAGTATTTT
CDR3aa: CASSPWSGRNTDTQYF

d_gene: .
abundance: .
v_gene: TRBV20-1
j_gene: TRBJ2-1
CDR3nt: TGCAGTGCTAGAGCCGGGTGGAGCTACAATGAGCAGTTCTTC
CDR3aa: CSARAGWSYNEQFF

d_gene: TRBD1
abundance: few
v_gene: TRBV15
j_gene: TRBJ2-5
CDR3nt: TGTGCCACCAGCAGCAACAGGGGGCTTAACGGGGAGCAGTACTTC
CDR3aa: CATSSNRGLNGEQYF

d_gene: TRBD1
abundance: .
v_gene: TRBV6-5
j_gene: TRBJ2-5
CDR3nt: TGTGCCAGCAGTTGGACAGGGGAGGGGGAGACCCAGTACTTC
CDR3aa: CASSWTGEGETQYF

d_gene: TRBD2
abundance: .
v_gene: TRBV25-1
j_gene: TRBJ2-3
CDR3nt: TGTGCCAGCTGCCCCGGGACTAGCGGGGGACACATTAAGAAAGACATTAGCACAGATACGCAGTATTTT
CDR3aa: CASCPGTSGGHIKKDISTDTQYF

d_gene: TRBD1
abundance: once
v_gene: TRBV5-1
j_gene: TRBJ1-4
CDR3nt: TGCGCCAGCAGCCCGGACAGGGCCGGTAATGAAAAACTGTTTTTT
CDR3aa: CASSPDRAGNEKLFF

d_gene: TRBD2
abundance: .
v_gene: TRBV12-3/TRBV12-4
j_gene: TRBJ2-7
CDR3nt: TGTGCCAGCAGTTTTAGACTAGCGGGAGGCCTCTCCTACGAGCAGTACTTC
CDR3aa: CASSFRLAGGLSYEQYF

d_gene: .
abundance: .
v_gene: TRBV10-3
j_gene: TRBJ1-1
CDR3nt: TGTGCCTCGCGGGCCAGTGGTCCGGGGGCTTTCTTT
CDR3aa: CASRASGPGAFF

d_gene: .
abundance: few
v_gene: TRBV10-2
j_gene: TRBJ2-1
CDR3nt: TGCGCCAGCAGTGAACCTCGGGGGGCCTCGAATGAGCAGTTCTTC
CDR3aa: CASSEPRGASNEQFF

d_gene: TRBD1
abundance: once
v_gene: TRBV29-1
j_gene: TRBJ2-7
CDR3nt: TGCAGCGTTTTTGGCCAGGGACAGGACGAGCAGTACTTC
CDR3aa: CSVFGQGQDEQYF

d_gene: .
abundance: .
v_gene: TRBV20-1
j_gene: TRBJ2-5
CDR3nt: TGCAGTGCTAGCGCCCTAGGGACCCAGTACTTC
CDR3aa: CSASALGTQYF

d_gene: .
abundance: .
v_gene: TRBV5-1
j_gene: TRBJ1-2
CDR3nt: TGCGCCAGCAGCCCTGGCGGGGAGGGCTATGGCTACACCTTC
CDR3aa: CASSPGGEGYGYTF

d_gene: .
abundance: once
v_gene: TRBV14
j_gene: TRBJ2-3
CDR3nt: TGTGCCAGCAGCCGAAGGATAGTAGCCGGAGATACGCAGTATTTT
CDR3aa: CASSRRIVAGDTQYF

d_gene: TRBD2
abundance: .
v_gene: TRBV20-1
j_gene: TRBJ2-2
CDR3nt: TGCAGTGCTAGGGAGCTAGCGGGGGGCGCGAACACCGGGGAGCTGTTTTTT
CDR3aa: CSARELAGGANTGELFF

d_gene: TRBD2
abundance: .
v_gene: TRBV7-2
j_gene: TRBJ2-7
CDR3nt: TGTGCCAGCAGCTTTAGCGGGGGGGCCACGGACGAGCAGTACTTC
CDR3aa: CASSFSGGATDEQYF

d_gene: TRBD2
abundance: .
v_gene: TRBV6-2/TRBV6-3
j_gene: TRBJ2-3
CDR3nt: TGTGCCTGCAGTCGAATAGCGGGGAGCACAGATACGCAGTATTTT
CDR3aa: CACSRIAGSTDTQYF

d_gene: .
abundance: few
v_gene: TRBV5-6
j_gene: TRBJ2-5
CDR3nt: TGTGCCAGCAGCCCTCGACTGGGGGCCCAGTACTTC
CDR3aa: CASSPRLGAQYF

d_gene: TRBD2
abundance: .
v_gene: TRBV3-1
j_gene: TRBJ2-7
CDR3nt: TGTGCCAGCAGCCAAGAGTCTGGCGGGAGGAGCTCCTACGAGCAGTACTTC
CDR3aa: CASSQESGGRSSYEQYF

d_gene: .
abundance: .
v_gene: TRBV4-2
j_gene: TRBJ2-3
CDR3nt: TGTGCCAGCAGCCAAGATCAGCACAGCACAGATACGCAGTATTTT
CDR3aa: CASSQDQHSTDTQYF

d_gene: TRBD2
abundance: .
v_gene: TRBV20-1
j_gene: TRBJ2-7
CDR3nt: TGCAGTGCTAGAGATTTTAGGCTAGCGGGAGGGCCAAATCACGAGCAGTACTTC
CDR3aa: CSARDFRLAGGPNHEQYF

d_gene: TRBD1
abundance: .
v_gene: TRBV29-1
j_gene: TRBJ2-1
CDR3nt: TGCAGCGTTGAGATGGCCGGGACAGGGTCTTTGGATGAGCAGTTCTTC
CDR3aa: CSVEMAGTGSLDEQFF

d_gene: .
abundance: .
v_gene: TRBV7-9
j_gene: TRBJ1-1
CDR3nt: TGTGCCAGCAGCTCCTATCCGAACACTGAAGCTTTCTTT
CDR3aa: CASSSYPNTEAFF

d_gene: TRBD1
abundance: .
v_gene: TRBV7-9
j_gene: TRBJ2-1
CDR3nt: TGTGCCAGCAGCGACCGGGACAGGGGCCATGAGCAGTTCTTC
CDR3aa: CASSDRDRGHEQFF